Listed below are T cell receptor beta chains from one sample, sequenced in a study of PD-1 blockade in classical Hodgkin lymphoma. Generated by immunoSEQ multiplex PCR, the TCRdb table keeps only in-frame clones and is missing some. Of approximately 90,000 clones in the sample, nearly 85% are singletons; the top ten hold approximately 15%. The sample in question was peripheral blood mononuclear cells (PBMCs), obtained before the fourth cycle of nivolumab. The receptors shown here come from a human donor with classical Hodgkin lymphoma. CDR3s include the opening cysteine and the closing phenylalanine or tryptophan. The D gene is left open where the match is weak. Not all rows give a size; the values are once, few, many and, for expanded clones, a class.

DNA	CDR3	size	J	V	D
TGTGCCAGCAGCTTAACGGGACTAGCGGGATACACAGATACGCAGTATTTT	CASSLTGLAGYTDTQYF	-	TRBJ2-3	TRBV7-3	TRBD2
TGTGCCAGCAGCGTAGTGGCTAGCGGGGCTTACGAGCAGTACTTC	CASSVVASGAYEQYF	-	TRBJ2-7	TRBV9	TRBD2
TGTGCCAGCAGCTTAGCGCTAGCGGGAGGTCGGGGTACGCAGTATTTT	CASSLALAGGRGTQYF	-	TRBJ2-3	TRBV7-9	TRBD2
TGTGCCAGCAGTCCCACTGGAAACACCATATATTTT	CASSPTGNTIYF	-	TRBJ1-3	TRBV28	-
TGTGCCAGCAGCTTAGCGGCGGGGAACTACGAGCAGTACTTC	CASSLAAGNYEQYF	-	TRBJ2-7	TRBV7-2	-
TGTGCCAGTAGACGAGACACAGGGTACTATGGCTACACCTTC	CASRRDTGYYGYTF	-	TRBJ1-2	TRBV19	-
TGTGCCAGCAGTGTTGAGGGGCAGACCCAGTACTTC	CASSVEGQTQYF	-	TRBJ2-5	TRBV2	-
TGTGCCAGCAGCTTGAGGAATGAGCAGTTCTTC	CASSLRNEQFF	-	TRBJ2-1	TRBV5-6	-
TGTGCCAGCAGCTCAAACCCGCTGGCGGAAAATCAGCCCCAGCATTTT	CASSSNPLAENQPQHF	-	TRBJ1-5	TRBV7-8	-
TGCGCCAGCAGCAAAAGACCGACAGGGGAAGAGACCCAGTACTTC	CASSKRPTGEETQYF	-	TRBJ2-5	TRBV5-1	TRBD1
TGTGCCACCAGCAGAGCGGGGACAGACGAAAACATTCAGTACTTC	CATSRAGTDENIQYF	-	TRBJ2-4	TRBV15	TRBD1
TGTGCCAGCAGTTACGATGGAAGCGGGAATGAAAAACTGTTTTTT	CASSYDGSGNEKLFF	-	TRBJ1-4	TRBV6-5	-
TGTGCCAGCAACGCCGGGACAGCGGAGTACGAGCAGTACTTC	CASNAGTAEYEQYF	-	TRBJ2-7	TRBV9	TRBD1
TGTGCCAGCGGAAGAGCGTGGGAAAAACTGTTTTTT	CASGRAWEKLFF	-	TRBJ1-4	TRBV6-5	-
TGCGCCAGCAGCACCCGACTAGCGGGAGGGCTCAATGAGCAGTTCTTC	CASSTRLAGGLNEQFF	-	TRBJ2-1	TRBV5-1	TRBD2
TGTGCCAGTAGTAGCAGACACCACACAGGGACGAGTGGCTACACCTTC	CASSSRHHTGTSGYTF	few	TRBJ1-2	TRBV19	-
TGTGCCAGCAATGGGGAAACAGATACGCAGTATTTT	CASNGETDTQYF	-	TRBJ2-3	TRBV28	-
TGCGCCAGCAGCTTGGTGGGAGTCTCGAACACCGGGGAGCTGTTTTTT	CASSLVGVSNTGELFF	-	TRBJ2-2	TRBV5-1	-
TGTGCCACAAGCGGGAGGGAAGTTGATACGCAGTATTTT	CATSGREVDTQYF	-	TRBJ2-3	TRBV10-3	TRBD2
TGTGCCAGCAGCTTGGGTGGGGGCACCGGGGAGCTGTTTTTT	CASSLGGGTGELFF	-	TRBJ2-2	TRBV5-4	-
TGTGCCTGGAGTGTACTCAGCGGGAGTCAAGACGGGGAGCTGTTTTTT	CAWSVLSGSQDGELFF	few	TRBJ2-2	TRBV30	TRBD2
TGTGCCAGCTCTCGGCGGGCCTACGAGCAGTACTTC	CASSRRAYEQYF	once	TRBJ2-7	TRBV2	-
TGTGCCAGCAGTGATCTGGGGGCCTGGAACACCGGGGAGCTGTTTTTT	CASSDLGAWNTGELFF	-	TRBJ2-2	TRBV2	-
TGCGCCAGCAGCGAGGGCCGCTACGAGCAGTACTTC	CASSEGRYEQYF	-	TRBJ2-7	TRBV5-1	-
TGTGCCAGGCGTCAGACTAGCGGGAGGGTATTGGGAGATACGCAGTATTTT	CARRQTSGRVLGDTQYF	-	TRBJ2-3	TRBV2	TRBD2
TGTGCCAGCAGCCTCGGGACTAGCGATGTGGAGACCCAGTACTTC	CASSLGTSDVETQYF	-	TRBJ2-5	TRBV9	TRBD2
TGCGCCAGCAGCTACGCGAACAGGGTTTACACCGGGGAGCTGTTTTTT	CASSYANRVYTGELFF	-	TRBJ2-2	TRBV5-1	-
TGTGCCAGCAGCTCCTGGCAGCAGGGCGCTCCTGGGATCGAGACCCAGTACTTC	CASSSWQQGAPGIETQYF	-	TRBJ2-5	TRBV5-6	-
TGTGCCATCAGGGGGACAGGGGGCCTGTTTTTT	CAIRGTGGLFF	-	TRBJ1-4	TRBV10-3	TRBD1
TGTGCCAGTAGTATATCGCAGGGAGGGGTCTACGAGCAGTACTTC	CASSISQGGVYEQYF	-	TRBJ2-7	TRBV19	TRBD2
TGTGCCAGCAGTGAACAGTGGAACACTGAAGCTTTCTTT	CASSEQWNTEAFF	many	TRBJ1-1	TRBV2	-
TGCGCCAGCGGCAGGAACACCGGGGAGCTGTTTTTT	CASGRNTGELFF	once	TRBJ2-2	TRBV10-1	-
TGTGCCAGCAGCTTAACTCCCTTTTTGGGGGAGCAGTACTTC	CASSLTPFLGEQYF	-	TRBJ2-7	TRBV7-2	-
TGTGCCAGCAGCCCCAGGGCCGGTTCCTACGAGCAGTACTTC	CASSPRAGSYEQYF	-	TRBJ2-7	TRBV5-6	-
TGTGCCTGGAGCGGTACCGGGACAGGGCACCACTACGAGCAGTACTTC	CAWSGTGTGHHYEQYF	-	TRBJ2-7	TRBV30	TRBD1